The TCR beta chain described here comes from a study of T-cell reconstitution after alpha-beta-depleted transplantation in children. Study-wide points: T-cell numbers and diversity one year post-transplant derived largely from freshly generated T cells. Roughly two months post-transplant, alpha-beta T cells reportedly originated from several hundred graft clones that had expanded. There were some patients whose high TCRbeta diversity at day 60 came from surviving recipient T cells and thymic progenitors.

This sample's TCRbeta library carried unique molecular identifier barcodes. MiXCR, run by TCRdb on the PCR reads, gives a single entry per CDR3 protein. Among about 260,000 distinct CDR3 sequences listed, 6.5% to 9% were seen once. This clonotype was observed many times. No antigen is known for it. Germline V gene data show CDR1 as SGHTA and CDR2 as FQGNSA. This CDR3 has 14 amino acids. V lost 5 bases and J lost 8; bases outside the gene matches: 9. This sequence joins TRBV7-2 and TRBJ2-1; 7 bases align to TRBD2. This TCR was recovered from a male patient under 18 who had a stem cell transplant for acute lymphoblastic leukemia, so the T cells may come from the graft donor. The source material was PBMCs, mostly from graft donor cells, sampled 180 days after TCRalphabeta/CD19-depleted stem cell transplant. CDR3 nucleotide sequence: TGTGCCAGCAGCCGCGGGAGCCGGGGACATGAGCAGTTCTTC. This translates into CASSRGSRGHEQFF.